This T cell receptor (beta chain) was recorded in a study of long-term antiretroviral therapy in people with HIV. Samples were assayed with immunoSEQ v3.0 at survey level. Assay used: immunoSEQ multiplex PCR; TCRdb lists only in-frame clones, some missing. The profile covers 25,000 to 30,000 clones, with around 85% appearing a single time and 8.4% taken by the ten largest. J gave up 3 bases and V 4 bases, and 12 bases lay outside the gene matches. CDR3 size: 17 residues. Per germline, CDR1 SNHLY and CDR2 FYNNEI. The chain couples TRBV2 to TRBJ2-7; 10 positions match TRBD1. This clonotype was obtained from a man aged 40-55 years with HIV. Here the sequenced sample was unsorted PBMCs, taken 3 years after starting antiretroviral therapy. Here the CDR3 reads CASSGVSDRGPIYEQYF. The CDR3 DNA reads as TGTGCCAGCAGTGGGGTTTCTGACAGGGGGCCTATCTACGAGCAGTACTTC. Looking up the rest from reference TRBV2 and TRBJ2-7 gives the full variable domain: EPEVTQTPSHQVTQMGQEVILRCVPISNHLYFYWYRQILGQKVEFLVSFYNNEISEKSEIFDDQFSVERPDGSNFTLKIRSTKLEDSAMYFCASSGVSDRGPIYEQYFGPGTRLTVT.